One sample yielded the 15 T cell receptor beta chains listed below, sequenced in a study of response to subunit inactivated influenza vaccine. Using its own MiXCR run on the RT-PCR reads, TCRdb lists one record per CDR3 protein. The repertoire holds 500,000 to 650,000 distinct CDR3 sequences, with 6.5% to 8% as singletons. This specimen consisted of PBMCs from blood, obtained about 24 months after vaccination. These receptors were collected from a man aged 50-75 years who received an inactivated influenza vaccine.

This clonotype was seen more than once but under ten times. The chain couples TRBV3-1 to TRBJ2-3; 9 bases are shared with TRBD1. V gave up 5 bases and J gave up 0 bases; unmatched junction bases: 6. Germline-derived CDR1 and CDR2 are LGHDT and YNNKEL (reference sequence). The CDR3 loop spans 16 amino acids. In DNA form, the CDR3 reads TGTGCCAGCAGCGCCACAGGGGGCTATAGCACAGATACGCAGTATTTT. Its translation: CASSATGGYSTDTQYF.

In this sample, this clonotype turned up many times. This rearrangement joins TRBV10-3 to TRBJ2-1; weak D call: TRBD2 (7 bases). V gave up 0 bases and J gave up 3 bases, with 12 bases separating them. Germline CDR1 reads ENHRY; CDR2 reads SYGVKD. This CDR3 has 16 amino acids. CDR3 nucleotide sequence: TGTGCCATCAGTGAGTCATCCGGGGGGCGCTACAATGAGCAGTTCTTC. Amino acid sequence: CAISESSGGRYNEQFF.

The chain has TRBV6-1 and TRBJ2-1; 10 bases fit TRBD1. Trimming took 8 bases from V and 6 from J; bases not matched to a gene: 13. The CDR3 loop spans 16 amino acids. The germline CDR1 and CDR2 sequences are MNHNS and SASEGT. CDR3 region: CASSLGGDRGGNEQFF. Written as DNA, the CDR3 is TGTGCCAGCTCCCTAGGGGGGGACAGGGGAGGCAATGAGCAGTTCTTC.

The V and J genes are TRBV6-1 and TRBJ2-3, with 9 bases matching TRBD2. Germline trimming cut 5 bases from V and 4 bases from J; bases unmatched to any gene: 1. CDR1 is MNHNS and CDR2 is SASEGT in the germline V gene. The CDR3 length is 13 residues. The CDR3 DNA follows: TGTGCCAGCAGTCGACTAGCGGCAGATACGCAGTATTTT. This gives the protein CASSRLAADTQYF.

The V gene is TRBV7-8, the J gene TRBJ1-3; D is perhaps TRBD1 (6 bases). The germline V gene has CDR1 SGHVS and CDR2 FQNEAQ. This CDR3 region has 16 residues. The V end was cut by 5 bases, the J end by 3 bases, with 17 bases between. The CDR3 is CASSQALTGGGNTIYF. Written as DNA, the CDR3 is TGTGCCAGCAGCCAAGCCCTGACAGGTGGTGGAAACACCATATATTTT.

This chain links TRBV4-2 with TRBJ2-1, with 13 bases that match TRBD2. Germline CDR1 is LGHNA and CDR2 is YNFKEQ. The trim removed 1 base at V and 9 bases at J, leaving 12 bases unmatched. This CDR3 contains 18 residues. The CDR3 DNA follows: TGTGCCAGCAGCCAAGGGACTAGCGGGAGTTTGAACTGGGGTGAGCAGTTCTTC. This codes for CASSQGTSGSLNWGEQFF.

J is TRBJ1-6 and V is TRBV28, with unresolved D. The germline CDR1 and CDR2 sequences are MDHEN and SYDVKM. The CDR3 length is 14 residues. V lost 3 bases and J lost 6, with 9 bases in between. CDR3 sequence reads: CASSFWGGNSPLHF. Written as DNA, the CDR3 is TGTGCCAGCAGTTTCTGGGGAGGTAATTCACCCCTCCACTTT.

This sequence joins TRBV20-1 and TRBJ2-7; D is unresolved. The germline V gene encodes CDR1 DFQATT and CDR2 SNEGSKA (reference sequence). V lost 5 bases, J lost 0 bases, and 20 bases lay in between. CDR3 size: 16 residues. CDR3 sequence (DNA): TGCAGTGCTCAATCAGACCTACTAACGGACTCCTACGAGCAGTACTTC. Translating gives CSAQSDLLTDSYEQYF.

This clonotype came up many times. The chain couples TRBV29-1 to TRBJ1-5, with TRBD1 identical over 9 bases. The trim removed 4 bases at V and 6 bases at J, leaving 10 bases unmatched. Germline V gene lookup returns CDR1 SQVTM and CDR2 ANQGSEA. This CDR3 has 15 amino acids. The CDR3 DNA reads TGCAGCGTTGCCGAGGGACAGGGATCGGGTCAGCCCCAGCATTTT. Translated, it gives CSVAEGQGSGQPQHF.

This clonotype has only one observation. Given a much more abundant clone one base away, this may be a read error. The chain carries TRBV20-1 and TRBJ2-7; possible D gene TRBD1, 6 bases. Germline assignment: CDR1 DFQATT and CDR2 SNEGSKA (reference sequence). V gave up 6 bases and J gave up 0 bases, with 12 bases separating them. This CDR3 is 13 amino acids long. CDR3 region: CSASGQSSYEQYF. DNA of the CDR3: TGCAGTGCAAGCGGACAGAGCTCCTACGAGCAGTACTTC.

This clonotype has a count of ten or more. The chain recombines TRBV7-2 with TRBJ1-1, with TRBD1 identical over 7 bases. This CDR3 is built from 14 residues. Germline values: CDR1 SGHTA, CDR2 FQGNSA. Germline trimming cut 1 base from V and 3 bases from J; bases unmatched to any gene: 2. CDR3 coding DNA: TGTGCCAGCAGCTTAGACAGGGGATACACTGAAGCTTTCTTT. Protein: CASSLDRGYTEAFF.

J is TRBJ2-7 and V is TRBV5-1; D gene ambiguous. CDR1 SGHRS and CDR2 YFSETQ come from the germline V gene. This CDR3 is 13 amino acids long. The ends were cut back, 3 bases at V and 7 bases at J, with 14 bases in the middle. The CDR3 sequence: CASSYTPFSEQYF. The CDR3 DNA sequence: TGCGCCAGCAGCTACACACCGTTCAGTGAGCAGTACTTC.

The genes are TRBV20-1 and TRBJ2-1; D might be TRBD2 (6 bases). The CDR3 totals 16 residues. Trimming took 3 bases from V and 4 from J, leaving 19 bases between them. Germline values: CDR1 DFQATT, CDR2 SNEGSKA (reference sequence). The CDR3 loop reads CSASAGRPSRYNEQFF. The CDR3 bases are TGCAGTGCTAGCGCCGGGAGACCGTCTCGGTACAATGAGCAGTTCTTC.

The chain recombines TRBV20-1 with TRBJ2-2; D may be TRBD1 (5 bases). This CDR3 spans 13 amino acids. Trimming left V 6 bases short and J 5 bases short, with 13 bases between. Germline values: CDR1 DFQATT, CDR2 SNEGSKA (reference sequence). In nucleotides, the CDR3 is TGCAGTGCCCGCAGGGTGCTTACCGGGGAGCTGTTTTTT. Translating it yields CSARRVLTGELFF.

Concerning this clonotype: A much larger clone lies a single base off, so this may be a read error. J is TRBJ2-2 and V is TRBV7-9, with 8 bases fitting TRBD1. CDR1 is SEHNR and CDR2 is FQNEAQ in the germline V gene (reference sequence). The CDR3 has 14 amino acids. Unmatched junction bases numbered 3, after V lost 3 bases and J lost 6 bases. Here the CDR3 reads CASSFRTGSGELFF. Written as DNA, the CDR3 is TGTGCCAGCAGCTTCAGGACAGGGTCCGGGGAGCTGTTTTTT.